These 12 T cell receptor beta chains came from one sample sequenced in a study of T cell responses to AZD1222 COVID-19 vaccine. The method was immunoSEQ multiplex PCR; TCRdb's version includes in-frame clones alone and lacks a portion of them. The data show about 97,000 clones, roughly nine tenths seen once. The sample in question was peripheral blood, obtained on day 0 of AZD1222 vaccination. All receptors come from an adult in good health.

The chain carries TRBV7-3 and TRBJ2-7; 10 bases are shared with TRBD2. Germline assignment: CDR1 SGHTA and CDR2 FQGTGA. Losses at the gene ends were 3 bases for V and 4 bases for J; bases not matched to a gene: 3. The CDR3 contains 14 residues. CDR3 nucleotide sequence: TGTGCCAGCAGCTTTAGCGGGGGGAGTTACGAGCAGTACTTC. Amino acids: CASSFSGGSYEQYF.

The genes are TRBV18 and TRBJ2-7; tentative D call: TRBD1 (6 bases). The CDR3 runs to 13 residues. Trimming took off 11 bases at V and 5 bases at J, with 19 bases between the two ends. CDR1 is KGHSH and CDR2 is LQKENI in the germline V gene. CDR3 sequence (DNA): TGTGCCGGGGCTGTGAACAGGGACCACGAGCAGTACTTC. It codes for CAGAVNRDHEQYF.

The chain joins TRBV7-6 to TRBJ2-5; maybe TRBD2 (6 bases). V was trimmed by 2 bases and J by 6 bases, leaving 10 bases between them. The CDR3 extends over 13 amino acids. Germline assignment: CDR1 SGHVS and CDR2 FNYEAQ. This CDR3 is CASSLSSEKTQYF. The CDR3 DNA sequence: TGTGCCAGCAGCTTATCTAGCGAGAAGACCCAGTACTTC. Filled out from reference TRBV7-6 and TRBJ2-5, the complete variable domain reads GAGVSQSPRYKVTKRGQDVALRCDPISGHVSLYWYRQALGQGPEFLTYFNYEAQQDKSGLPNDRFSAERPEGSISTLTIQRTEQRDSAMYRCASSLSSEKTQYFGPGTRLLVL.

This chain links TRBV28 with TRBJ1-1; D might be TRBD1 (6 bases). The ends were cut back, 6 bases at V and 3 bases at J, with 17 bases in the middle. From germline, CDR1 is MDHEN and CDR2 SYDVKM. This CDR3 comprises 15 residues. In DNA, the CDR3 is TGTGCCAGCAGACTCCTTTCTGGGGGCGACACTGAAGCTTTCTTT. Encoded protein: CASRLLSGGDTEAFF.

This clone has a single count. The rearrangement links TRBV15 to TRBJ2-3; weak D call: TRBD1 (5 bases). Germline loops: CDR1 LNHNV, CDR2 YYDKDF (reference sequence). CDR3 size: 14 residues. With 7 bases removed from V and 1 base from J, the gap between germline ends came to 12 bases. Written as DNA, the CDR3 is TGTGCCACCAAAAAGGGGATAGGCACAGATACGCAGTATTTT. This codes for CATKKGIGTDTQYF.

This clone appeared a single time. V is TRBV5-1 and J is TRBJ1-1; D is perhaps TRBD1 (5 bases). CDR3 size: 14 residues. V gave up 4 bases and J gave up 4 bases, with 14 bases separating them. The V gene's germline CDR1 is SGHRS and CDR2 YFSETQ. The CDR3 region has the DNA TGCGCCAGCAGCCCCCCGCAGGGTTCCACTGAAGCTTTCTTT. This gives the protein CASSPPQGSTEAFF.

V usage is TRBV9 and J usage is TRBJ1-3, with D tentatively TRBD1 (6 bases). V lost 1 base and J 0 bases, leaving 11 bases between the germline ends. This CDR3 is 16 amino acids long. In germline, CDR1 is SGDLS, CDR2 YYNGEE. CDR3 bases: TGTGCCAGCAGCGTATGGGGAGGGGGCTCTGGAAACACCATATATTTT. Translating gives CASSVWGGGSGNTIYF.

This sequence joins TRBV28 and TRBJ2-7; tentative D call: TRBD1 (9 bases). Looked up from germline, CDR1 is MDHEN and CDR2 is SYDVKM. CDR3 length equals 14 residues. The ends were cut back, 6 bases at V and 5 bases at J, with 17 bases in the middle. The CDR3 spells CASREDRGLDEQYF. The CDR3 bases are TGTGCCAGCAGGGAGGACAGGGGACTAGACGAGCAGTACTTC.

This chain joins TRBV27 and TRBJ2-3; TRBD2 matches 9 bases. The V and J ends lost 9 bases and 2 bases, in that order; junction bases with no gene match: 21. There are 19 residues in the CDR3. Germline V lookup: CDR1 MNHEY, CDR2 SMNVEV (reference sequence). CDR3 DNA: TGTGCCAGTAAGTTGGCTAGCGGGGACGCCCCGGGATACACAGATACGCAGTATTTT. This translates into CASKLASGDAPGYTDTQYF.

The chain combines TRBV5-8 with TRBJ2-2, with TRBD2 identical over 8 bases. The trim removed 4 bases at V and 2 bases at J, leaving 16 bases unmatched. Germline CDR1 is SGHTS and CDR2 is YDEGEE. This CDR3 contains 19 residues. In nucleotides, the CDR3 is TGTGCCAGCAGCGTTAGGGCGGGGGGCCCCACCTCAAACACCGGGGAGCTGTTTTTT. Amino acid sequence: CASSVRAGGPTSNTGELFF. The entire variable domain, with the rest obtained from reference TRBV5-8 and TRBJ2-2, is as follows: EAGVTQSPTHLIKTRGQQATLRCSPISGHTSVYWYQQALGLGLQFLLWYDEGEERNRGNFPPRFSGRQFPNYSSELNVNALELEDSALYLCASSVRAGGPTSNTGELFFGEGSRLTVL.

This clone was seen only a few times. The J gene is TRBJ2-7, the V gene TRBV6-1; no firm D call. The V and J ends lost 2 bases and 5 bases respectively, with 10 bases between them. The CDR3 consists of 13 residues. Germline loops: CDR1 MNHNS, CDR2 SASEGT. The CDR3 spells CASSESPGHEQYF. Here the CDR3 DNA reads TGTGCCAGCAGTGAAAGTCCAGGCCACGAGCAGTACTTC.

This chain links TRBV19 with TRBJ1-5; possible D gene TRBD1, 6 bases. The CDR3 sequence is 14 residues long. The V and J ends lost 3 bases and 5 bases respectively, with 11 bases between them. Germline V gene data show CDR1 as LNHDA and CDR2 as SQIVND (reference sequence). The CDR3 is CASSMGADYQPQHF. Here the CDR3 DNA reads TGTGCCAGTAGTATGGGGGCAGACTATCAGCCCCAGCATTTT.